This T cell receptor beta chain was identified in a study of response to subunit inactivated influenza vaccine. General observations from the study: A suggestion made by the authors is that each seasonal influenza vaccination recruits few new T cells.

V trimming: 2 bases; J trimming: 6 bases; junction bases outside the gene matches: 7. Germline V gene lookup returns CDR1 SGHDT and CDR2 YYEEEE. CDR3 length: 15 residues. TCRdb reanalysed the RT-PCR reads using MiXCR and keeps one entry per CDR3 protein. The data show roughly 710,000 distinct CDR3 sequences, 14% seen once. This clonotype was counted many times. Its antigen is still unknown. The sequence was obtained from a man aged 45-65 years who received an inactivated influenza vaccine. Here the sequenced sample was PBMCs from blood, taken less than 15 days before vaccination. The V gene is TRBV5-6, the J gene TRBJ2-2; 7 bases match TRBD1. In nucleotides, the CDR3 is TGTGCCAGCAGCTTTTTAGCAGGACAGGCCGGGGAGCTGTTTTTT. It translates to CASSFLAGQAGELFF.